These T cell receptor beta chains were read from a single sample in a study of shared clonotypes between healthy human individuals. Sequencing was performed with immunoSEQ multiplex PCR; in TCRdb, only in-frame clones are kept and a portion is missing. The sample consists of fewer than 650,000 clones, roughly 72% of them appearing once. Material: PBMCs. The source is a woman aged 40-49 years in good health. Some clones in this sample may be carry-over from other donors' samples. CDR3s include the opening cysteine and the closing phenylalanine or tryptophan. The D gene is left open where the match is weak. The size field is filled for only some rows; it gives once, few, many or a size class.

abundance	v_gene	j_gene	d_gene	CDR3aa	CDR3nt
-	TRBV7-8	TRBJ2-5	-	CASSLVRRRDGGETQYF	TGTGCCAGCAGCTTAGTCCGTCGGCGGGACGGTGGAGAGACCCAGTACTTC
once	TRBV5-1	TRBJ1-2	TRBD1	CASSPGTGNLHGYTF	TGCGCCAGCAGCCCAGGGACAGGGAACTTACATGGCTACACCTTC
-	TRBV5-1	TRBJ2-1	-	CASSPWSSNNEQFF	TGCGCCAGCAGCCCCTGGTCCAGCAACAATGAGCAGTTCTTC
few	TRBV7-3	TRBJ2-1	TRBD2	CASSSGLAANEQFF	TGTGCCAGCAGCTCCGGACTAGCCGCTAATGAGCAGTTCTTC
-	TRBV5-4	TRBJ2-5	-	CASSLASRETQYF	TGTGCCAGCAGCTTAGCTAGTCGGGAGACCCAGTACTTC
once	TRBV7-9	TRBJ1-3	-	CASSPYSSSGNTIYF	TGTGCCAGCAGCCCCTACTCTAGCTCTGGAAACACCATATATTTT
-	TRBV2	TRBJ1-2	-	CASKEGQDYGYTF	TGTGCCAGCAAGGAGGGCCAGGACTATGGCTACACCTTC
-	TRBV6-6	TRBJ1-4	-	CASQRVATNEKLFF	TGTGCCAGTCAGAGGGTAGCAACTAATGAAAAACTGTTTTTT
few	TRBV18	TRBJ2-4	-	CASSPGVGGNIQYF	TGTGCCAGCTCACCAGGGGTGGGCGGAAACATTCAGTACTTC
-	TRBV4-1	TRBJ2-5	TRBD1	CASSQAGTGQETQYF	TGCGCCAGCAGCCAAGCCGGGACAGGGCAAGAGACCCAGTACTTC
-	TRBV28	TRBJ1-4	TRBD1	CASSPRTGHATNEKLFF	TGTGCCAGCAGCCCTCGGACAGGTCATGCAACTAATGAAAAACTGTTTTTT
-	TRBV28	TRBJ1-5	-	CASSLYQGLNQPQHF	TGTGCCAGCAGTTTATACCAGGGCCTCAATCAGCCCCAGCATTTT
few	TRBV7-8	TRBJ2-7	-	CASSSSRGTYSYEQYF	TGTGCCAGCAGCAGCTCCAGGGGGACTTACTCCTACGAGCAGTACTTC
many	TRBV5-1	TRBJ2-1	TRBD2	CASSIQGTSGVDEQFF	TGCGCCAGCAGCATCCAGGGGACTAGCGGAGTGGATGAGCAGTTCTTC